This is a list of T cell receptor beta chains from one sample in a study of Ad26.COV2.S vaccination and SARS-CoV-2 variants. Some clones are missing from TCRdb's copy, which holds only in-frame ones; the method was immunoSEQ multiplex PCR. The sample carries about 350,000 clones, 92% recorded once. Sample: peripheral blood, taken after recovery from COVID-19. The receptors come from a human donor who had recovered from COVID-19. Each CDR3 is given with its conserved first and last residue. D genes are given only for firm matches. Clone size appears in some rows only: once, few, many, or a class for an expanded clone.

j_call: TRBJ1-3; v_call: TRBV9; cdr3_length: 16; clone_size: NA; d_call: TRBD1; cdr3_nt: TGTGCCAGCAGCGTCCGGGACAGGGGGTCTGGAAACACCATATATTTT; cdr3_aa: CASSVRDRGSGNTIYF
j_call: TRBJ1-2; v_call: TRBV10-2; cdr3_length: 14; clone_size: NA; d_call: NA; cdr3_nt: TGCGCCAGCAGTGATTCCCAGGTTTTCGGTGGCTACACCTTC; cdr3_aa: CASSDSQVFGGYTF
j_call: TRBJ1-1; v_call: TRBV7-9; cdr3_length: 13; clone_size: NA; d_call: NA; cdr3_nt: TGTGCCAGCAGTTCACAGGGGAACACTGAAGCTTTCTTT; cdr3_aa: CASSSQGNTEAFF
j_call: TRBJ1-5; v_call: TRBV6-6; cdr3_length: 17; clone_size: NA; d_call: TRBD1; cdr3_nt: TGTGCCAGCAGTCCACTTTTCGGACAGGGTAGCAATCAGCCCCAGCATTTT; cdr3_aa: CASSPLFGQGSNQPQHF
j_call: TRBJ2-3; v_call: TRBV5-4; cdr3_length: 17; clone_size: NA; d_call: TRBD2; cdr3_nt: TGTGCCAGCAGCTTTTTCGGAGCGGGGGGGGGACGGGATACGCAGTATTTT; cdr3_aa: CASSFFGAGGGRDTQYF
j_call: TRBJ1-3; v_call: TRBV7-8; cdr3_length: 16; clone_size: NA; d_call: NA; cdr3_nt: TGTGCCAGCAGCTTAGGATTAGGAAGCTCTGGAAACACCATATATTTT; cdr3_aa: CASSLGLGSSGNTIYF
j_call: TRBJ1-6; v_call: TRBV6-5; cdr3_length: 13; clone_size: NA; d_call: NA; cdr3_nt: TGTGCCAGCAGTCCCTTCTTGGATTCACCCCTCCACTTT; cdr3_aa: CASSPFLDSPLHF
j_call: TRBJ2-5; v_call: TRBV10-2; cdr3_length: 16; clone_size: NA; d_call: NA; cdr3_nt: TGCGCCAGCAGTGAGTCGTCATGGGGCTGGCAAGAGACCCAGTACTTC; cdr3_aa: CASSESSWGWQETQYF
j_call: TRBJ2-3; v_call: TRBV5-1; cdr3_length: 14; clone_size: NA; d_call: NA; cdr3_nt: TGCGCCAGCAGCTTGGCCTTGCCTTCAGATACGCAGTATTTT; cdr3_aa: CASSLALPSDTQYF
j_call: TRBJ1-2; v_call: TRBV10-2; cdr3_length: 14; clone_size: NA; d_call: NA; cdr3_nt: TGCGCCAGCAGTGAGTCGAGGGGGGGATATGGCTACACCTTC; cdr3_aa: CASSESRGGYGYTF
j_call: TRBJ1-5; v_call: TRBV2; cdr3_length: 15; clone_size: NA; d_call: NA; cdr3_nt: TGTGCCAGCAGTGTGGGGGGTTGGGGCAATCAGCCCCAGCATTTT; cdr3_aa: CASSVGGWGNQPQHF
j_call: TRBJ2-7; v_call: TRBV19; cdr3_length: 16; clone_size: once; d_call: TRBD1; cdr3_nt: TGTGCCAGTAGTATGATAAGAGACAGGGGGGACGACGAGCAGTACTTC; cdr3_aa: CASSMIRDRGDDEQYF
j_call: TRBJ2-7; v_call: TRBV19; cdr3_length: 15; clone_size: NA; d_call: NA; cdr3_nt: TGTGCCAGTAGTTCGACAGGTTCAGGGATCTACGAGCAGTACTTC; cdr3_aa: CASSSTGSGIYEQYF
j_call: TRBJ2-1; v_call: TRBV4-2; cdr3_length: 13; clone_size: NA; d_call: TRBD2; cdr3_nt: TGTGCCAGCAGCCAAAGGACTAGTGGTGAGCAGTTCTTC; cdr3_aa: CASSQRTSGEQFF
j_call: TRBJ1-4; v_call: TRBV5-4; cdr3_length: 19; clone_size: NA; d_call: TRBD1; cdr3_nt: TGTGCCAGCAGCTGGTTGAGTCCGGGACAGGGGCGCACGAATGAAAAACTGTTTTTT; cdr3_aa: CASSWLSPGQGRTNEKLFF
j_call: TRBJ1-1; v_call: TRBV19; cdr3_length: 15; clone_size: NA; d_call: TRBD1; cdr3_nt: TGTGCCAGTAGTTCCGGGACAGGGGGGTGGACTGAAGCTTTCTTT; cdr3_aa: CASSSGTGGWTEAFF
j_call: TRBJ1-6; v_call: TRBV7-2; cdr3_length: 17; clone_size: NA; d_call: TRBD1; cdr3_nt: TGTGCCAGCAGCTCCGCTAGCCGGACAGGGATTAATTCACCCCTCCACTTT; cdr3_aa: CASSSASRTGINSPLHF
j_call: TRBJ1-6; v_call: TRBV4-2; cdr3_length: 18; clone_size: NA; d_call: NA; cdr3_nt: TGTGCCAGCAGCCAAGGGGACTCCCGGAGCTCCTATAATTCACCCCTCCACTTT; cdr3_aa: CASSQGDSRSSYNSPLHF
j_call: TRBJ2-2; v_call: TRBV9; cdr3_length: 12; clone_size: few; d_call: NA; cdr3_nt: TGTGCCAGCGGGGGGCCCCCCGGGGAGCTGTTTTTT; cdr3_aa: CASGGPPGELFF
j_call: TRBJ1-2; v_call: TRBV10-3; cdr3_length: 13; clone_size: NA; d_call: NA; cdr3_nt: TGTGCCATCAGTGAGTCGTGGGGAAATGGCTACACCTTC; cdr3_aa: CAISESWGNGYTF
j_call: TRBJ1-4; v_call: TRBV2; cdr3_length: 14; clone_size: NA; d_call: TRBD1; cdr3_nt: TGTGCCAGCAGAGTCGGGACAGTTAATGAAAAACTGTTTTTT; cdr3_aa: CASRVGTVNEKLFF
j_call: TRBJ2-2; v_call: TRBV7-9; cdr3_length: 15; clone_size: NA; d_call: TRBD1; cdr3_nt: TGTGCCAGCAGCTGGGACAGGGGATCGGCCGGGGAGCTGTTTTTT; cdr3_aa: CASSWDRGSAGELFF
j_call: TRBJ1-1; v_call: TRBV5-6; cdr3_length: 14; clone_size: NA; d_call: NA; cdr3_nt: TGTGCCAGCAGCTTGGTCGGGGGGCCCACTGAAGCTTTCTTT; cdr3_aa: CASSLVGGPTEAFF
j_call: TRBJ2-3; v_call: TRBV19; cdr3_length: 14; clone_size: NA; d_call: NA; cdr3_nt: TGTGCCAGTAGTCTCGGGCCTCCTCCAGATACGCAGTATTTT; cdr3_aa: CASSLGPPPDTQYF
j_call: TRBJ1-1; v_call: TRBV7-9; cdr3_length: 15; clone_size: NA; d_call: NA; cdr3_nt: TGTGCCAGCAGCTTAGTAGGGTTTCAGAACACTGAAGCTTTCTTT; cdr3_aa: CASSLVGFQNTEAFF
j_call: TRBJ2-3; v_call: TRBV5-4; cdr3_length: 16; clone_size: NA; d_call: TRBD1; cdr3_nt: TGTGCCAGCAGCCAGATCGGGACAGGGGAAGGAGGTACGCAGTATTTT; cdr3_aa: CASSQIGTGEGGTQYF
j_call: TRBJ2-3; v_call: TRBV5-1; cdr3_length: 15; clone_size: NA; d_call: TRBD2; cdr3_nt: TGCGCCAGCAGCTTGTCCCCCCCTAGCGGGGGGGCGCAGTATTTT; cdr3_aa: CASSLSPPSGGAQYF
j_call: TRBJ2-1; v_call: TRBV7-9; cdr3_length: 12; clone_size: NA; d_call: NA; cdr3_nt: TGTGCCAGCAGCTATGGGGACAATGAGCAGTTCTTC; cdr3_aa: CASSYGDNEQFF
j_call: TRBJ2-2; v_call: TRBV10-3; cdr3_length: 13; clone_size: NA; d_call: NA; cdr3_nt: TGTGCCATCAGTGATGGGGGCACCGGGGAGCTGTTTTTT; cdr3_aa: CAISDGGTGELFF
j_call: TRBJ2-5; v_call: TRBV18; cdr3_length: 14; clone_size: NA; d_call: NA; cdr3_nt: TGTGCCAGCTCACCAGGGGGCCAACCGGAGACCCAGTACTTC; cdr3_aa: CASSPGGQPETQYF
j_call: TRBJ1-6; v_call: TRBV12-3/TRBV12-4; cdr3_length: 13; clone_size: NA; d_call: NA; cdr3_nt: TGTGCCACCTCGCGGGACTTAAATTCACCCCTCCACTTT; cdr3_aa: CATSRDLNSPLHF
j_call: TRBJ1-5; v_call: TRBV29-1; cdr3_length: 15; clone_size: NA; d_call: NA; cdr3_nt: TGCAGCGTTGGGGTACAGGGCGATGGCAATCAGCCCCAGCATTTT; cdr3_aa: CSVGVQGDGNQPQHF
j_call: TRBJ2-7; v_call: TRBV19; cdr3_length: 14; clone_size: NA; d_call: NA; cdr3_nt: TGTGCCAGTAGCGCAAATATGGGACTTCACGAGCAGTACTTC; cdr3_aa: CASSANMGLHEQYF
j_call: TRBJ1-1; v_call: TRBV5-1; cdr3_length: 14; clone_size: once; d_call: TRBD1; cdr3_nt: TGCGCCAGCTCCAGACAGGGGTCAAACACTGAAGCTTTCTTT; cdr3_aa: CASSRQGSNTEAFF
j_call: TRBJ2-5; v_call: TRBV27; cdr3_length: 18; clone_size: NA; d_call: NA; cdr3_nt: TGTGCCAGCAGTTTGCGGTTTCCCGCCCGACAGCTCCAAGAGACCCAGTACTTC; cdr3_aa: CASSLRFPARQLQETQYF
j_call: TRBJ1-1; v_call: TRBV6-5; cdr3_length: 16; clone_size: NA; d_call: NA; cdr3_nt: TGTGCCAGCAGTTACTGGACGTCGGAGGGGAGCACTGAAGCTTTCTTT; cdr3_aa: CASSYWTSEGSTEAFF
j_call: TRBJ2-5; v_call: TRBV27; cdr3_length: 12; clone_size: NA; d_call: NA; cdr3_nt: TGTGCCAGCGGGTTCAAGGGAGAGACCCAGTACTTC; cdr3_aa: CASGFKGETQYF
j_call: TRBJ1-1; v_call: TRBV4-1; cdr3_length: 15; clone_size: NA; d_call: NA; cdr3_nt: TGCGCCAGCAGCCTCCTATTCCAGGGCAACACTGAAGCTTTCTTT; cdr3_aa: CASSLLFQGNTEAFF
j_call: TRBJ2-2; v_call: TRBV13; cdr3_length: 16; clone_size: NA; d_call: TRBD2; cdr3_nt: TGTGCCAGCAGCCATAGCGGGGCGCGTGGGACCGGGGAGCTGTTTTTT; cdr3_aa: CASSHSGARGTGELFF
j_call: TRBJ1-5; v_call: TRBV12-5; cdr3_length: 16; clone_size: NA; d_call: NA; cdr3_nt: TGTGCTAGTGGTTTGGTTGTTGGGGGAAGCAATCAGCCCCAGCATTTT; cdr3_aa: CASGLVVGGSNQPQHF
j_call: TRBJ2-2; v_call: TRBV18; cdr3_length: 14; clone_size: NA; d_call: TRBD2; cdr3_nt: TGTGCCAGCTCATCTAGCGGGGGGGCCTTGGAGCTGTTTTTT; cdr3_aa: CASSSSGGALELFF
j_call: TRBJ2-1; v_call: TRBV11-2; cdr3_length: 13; clone_size: NA; d_call: NA; cdr3_nt: TGTGCCAGCAGCACCGGACTTCGCAATGAGCAGTTCTTC; cdr3_aa: CASSTGLRNEQFF
j_call: TRBJ2-5; v_call: TRBV5-5; cdr3_length: 17; clone_size: NA; d_call: TRBD2; cdr3_nt: TGTGCCAGCAGCTTGGAGAGGGCGGGGGGGCAGAGAGGGACCCAGTACTTC; cdr3_aa: CASSLERAGGQRGTQYF
j_call: TRBJ1-3; v_call: TRBV7-9; cdr3_length: 14; clone_size: NA; d_call: NA; cdr3_nt: TGTGCCAGCAGCTTAGTTCGCTCTGGAAACACCATATATTTT; cdr3_aa: CASSLVRSGNTIYF
j_call: TRBJ1-4; v_call: TRBV5-8; cdr3_length: 14; clone_size: NA; d_call: NA; cdr3_nt: TGTGCCAGCAGCTTCGGACGGTATAATGAAAAACTGTTTTTT; cdr3_aa: CASSFGRYNEKLFF
j_call: TRBJ2-7; v_call: TRBV7-6; cdr3_length: 15; clone_size: NA; d_call: NA; cdr3_nt: TGTGCCAGCAGCCCCGGTTTGGGGGCGGACTACGAGCAGTACTTC; cdr3_aa: CASSPGLGADYEQYF
j_call: TRBJ2-5; v_call: TRBV6-5; cdr3_length: 14; clone_size: NA; d_call: TRBD2; cdr3_nt: TGTGCCAGCAGTAACCGCGGGGGGGACGAGACCCAGTACTTC; cdr3_aa: CASSNRGGDETQYF
j_call: TRBJ1-5; v_call: TRBV15; cdr3_length: 14; clone_size: once; d_call: NA; cdr3_nt: TGTGCCACCACCCCGGCGGGGGGATATCAGCCCCAGCATTTT; cdr3_aa: CATTPAGGYQPQHF
j_call: TRBJ2-3; v_call: TRBV2; cdr3_length: 16; clone_size: NA; d_call: TRBD2; cdr3_nt: TGTGCCAGCAGTCATCCCAGGGAGGCGGGAGTGGATACGCAGTATTTT; cdr3_aa: CASSHPREAGVDTQYF
j_call: TRBJ2-2; v_call: TRBV5-8; cdr3_length: 16; clone_size: NA; d_call: TRBD2; cdr3_nt: TGTGCCAGCAGCGGACCCGGGACTAGCGTCACCGGGGAGCTGTTTTTT; cdr3_aa: CASSGPGTSVTGELFF
j_call: TRBJ2-3; v_call: TRBV10-1; cdr3_length: 16; clone_size: NA; d_call: TRBD1; cdr3_nt: TGCGCCAGCAGTGATCGGGGACAGGGCAGCACAGATACGCAGTATTTT; cdr3_aa: CASSDRGQGSTDTQYF
j_call: TRBJ2-5; v_call: TRBV3-1/TRBV3-2; cdr3_length: 18; clone_size: NA; d_call: TRBD2; cdr3_nt: TGTGCCAGCAGCCAGGTACTAGCGGGGGGGCGCACCGAAGAGACCCAGTACTTC; cdr3_aa: CASSQVLAGGRTEETQYF
j_call: TRBJ1-1; v_call: TRBV12-3/TRBV12-4; cdr3_length: 12; clone_size: NA; d_call: NA; cdr3_nt: TGTGCCAGCAGTTTCAGAGGGGCGGAGGCTTTCTTT; cdr3_aa: CASSFRGAEAFF
j_call: TRBJ2-5; v_call: TRBV18; cdr3_length: 17; clone_size: once; d_call: NA; cdr3_nt: TGTGCCAGCTCACCGGTGCAACAGGGGACTGGGGAGGAGACCCAGTACTTC; cdr3_aa: CASSPVQQGTGEETQYF
j_call: TRBJ2-3; v_call: TRBV5-4; cdr3_length: 14; clone_size: once; d_call: TRBD1; cdr3_nt: TGTGCCAGCAGCTCGGACAGGGGCACAGATACGCAGTATTTT; cdr3_aa: CASSSDRGTDTQYF
j_call: TRBJ2-7; v_call: TRBV7-9; cdr3_length: 16; clone_size: NA; d_call: TRBD1; cdr3_nt: TGTGCCAGCAGCTCGCGCGTCGGGACAGGGACCTACGAGCAGTACTTC; cdr3_aa: CASSSRVGTGTYEQYF
j_call: TRBJ2-7; v_call: TRBV28; cdr3_length: 11; clone_size: NA; d_call: NA; cdr3_nt: TGTGCCAGCAGTTTAACGGACGAGCAGTACTTC; cdr3_aa: CASSLTDEQYF
j_call: TRBJ1-5; v_call: TRBV19; cdr3_length: 13; clone_size: NA; d_call: TRBD1; cdr3_nt: TGTGCCAGTAGACAGGGGGTATATCAGCCCCAGCATTTT; cdr3_aa: CASRQGVYQPQHF
j_call: TRBJ2-5; v_call: TRBV7-8; cdr3_length: 14; clone_size: NA; d_call: NA; cdr3_nt: TGTGCCAGCAGCTTCAGACGGAACCAAGAGACCCAGTACTTC; cdr3_aa: CASSFRRNQETQYF
j_call: TRBJ1-2; v_call: TRBV3-1/TRBV3-2; cdr3_length: 14; clone_size: NA; d_call: NA; cdr3_nt: TGTGCCAGCAGCCCCCCTGAAGGGAGGTATGGCTACACCTTC; cdr3_aa: CASSPPEGRYGYTF